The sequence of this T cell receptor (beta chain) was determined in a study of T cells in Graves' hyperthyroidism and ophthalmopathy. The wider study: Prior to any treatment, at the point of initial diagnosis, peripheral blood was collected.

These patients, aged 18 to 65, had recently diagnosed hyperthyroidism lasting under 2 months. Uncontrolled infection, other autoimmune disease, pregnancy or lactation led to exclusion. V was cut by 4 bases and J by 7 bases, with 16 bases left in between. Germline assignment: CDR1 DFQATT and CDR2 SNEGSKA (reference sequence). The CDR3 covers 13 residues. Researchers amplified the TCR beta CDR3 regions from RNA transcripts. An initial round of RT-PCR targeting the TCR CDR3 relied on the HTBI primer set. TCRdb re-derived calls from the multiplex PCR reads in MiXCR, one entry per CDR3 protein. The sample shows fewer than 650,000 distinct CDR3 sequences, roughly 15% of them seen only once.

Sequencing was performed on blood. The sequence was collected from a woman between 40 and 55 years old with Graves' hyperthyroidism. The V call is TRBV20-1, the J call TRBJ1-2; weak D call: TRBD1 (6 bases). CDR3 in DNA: TGCAGTGCTAAATCGTTGGCAGGGGCTGGCTACACCTTC. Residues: CSAKSLAGAGYTF.